The clone carrying this TCR beta chain appeared many times. Researchers took RNA transcripts and amplified the TCR beta CDR3 regions from them. HTBI primers drove first-round RT-PCR of the TCR CDR3. TCRdb redid the calling of the multiplex PCR reads with MiXCR, one entry per CDR3 protein. The table lists approximately 300,000 distinct CDR3 sequences, about 18% of them singletons. This specimen belongs to a study of T cells in Graves' hyperthyroidism and ophthalmopathy. Patients showing uncontrolled infection, other autoimmune disease, pregnancy or lactation were ineligible. CDR1 GTSNPN and CDR2 SVGIG come from the germline V gene (reference sequence). The CDR3 loop spans 12 amino acids. J was trimmed by 10 bases and V by 0 bases; bases with no gene match: 5.

This TCR came from a woman aged 55-70 years with Graves' ophthalmopathy. The sequenced sample consisted of blood. The rearrangement joins TRBV30 to TRBJ2-5; 7 nucleotides line up with TRBD2. The CDR3, as DNA: TGTGCCTGGAGTGTACTGGGAGGGAACCAGTACTTC. Protein product: CAWSVLGGNQYF. Using reference TRBV30 and TRBJ2-5 for the parts outside the CDR3, the full variable domain is SQTIHQWPATLVQPVGSPLSLECTVEGTSNPNLYWYRQAAGRGLQLLFYSVGIGQISSEVPQNLSASRPQDRQFILSSKKLLLSDSGFYLCAWSVLGGNQYFGPGTRLLVL.